Described below is a single T cell receptor (beta chain) sequence and its context. The data are from a study of a mutant IDH1 vaccine in newly diagnosed glioma. CDR3 length: 15 residues. The germline CDR1 and CDR2 sequences are MNHNS and SASEGT. The J segment lost 3 bases and the V segment lost 2 bases, leaving 4 bases of the junction unmatched. The protocol was immunoSEQ multiplex PCR, while the TCRdb copy is restricted to in-frame clones and leaves out a portion. The sample yields tens of thousands of clones, approximately 86% seen once. Regarding time point: baseline, week 1 (first vaccination visit). The treatment is: pre-vaccination baseline after standard-of-care therapy.

This receptor was obtained from a man between 25 and 39 years old with glioma. Sequencing used PBMCs, obtained from a glioma patient treated with radiotherapy, temozolomide or both. This rearrangement joins TRBV6-1 to TRBJ2-7; 10 nucleotides line up with TRBD1. CDR3 amino acids: CASSEPGQGSYEQYF. CDR3 coding DNA: TGTGCCAGCAGTGAACCGGGACAGGGGAGCTACGAGCAGTACTTC.